The 20 T cell receptor beta chains below were found in one sample sequenced in a study of shared clonotypes between healthy human individuals. Assay used: immunoSEQ multiplex PCR; TCRdb lists only in-frame clones, some missing. This table has 180,000 or so clones, approximately 92% appearing once. Sequencing used naive CD4+ T cells sorted from blood. As to subset: CD45RA+ positively selected. Every receptor here comes from a woman aged 25 to 39 in good health.

This chain connects TRBV5-1 to TRBJ2-7, with D unresolved. Germline-derived CDR1 and CDR2 are SGHRS and YFSETQ. Deletions cut 0 bases from V and 4 bases from J, with 11 bases between. This CDR3 is 14 amino acids long. CDR3 in amino acids: CASSLGEAAYEQYF. In nucleotides, the CDR3 is TGCGCCAGCAGCTTGGGAGAGGCTGCTTACGAGCAGTACTTC.

The chain employs TRBV11-1 and TRBJ2-1, with 9 bases fitting TRBD2. Per germline, CDR1 SGHAT and CDR2 FQDESV (reference sequence). Trimming cost V 0 bases and J 12 bases; bases outside gene matches: 9. The CDR3 totals 15 residues. Here the CDR3 DNA reads TGTGCCAGCAGCTTAGCGACTAGCGGACAGATAGTGCAGTTCTTC. Amino acids: CASSLATSGQIVQFF. The variable domain in full, with the rest retrieved from reference TRBV11-1 and TRBJ2-1, is EAEVAQSPRYKITEKSQAVAFWCDPISGHATLYWYRQILGQGPELLVQFQDESVVDDSQLPKDRFSAERLKGVDSTLKIQPAELGDSAMYLCASSLATSGQIVQFFGPGTRLTVL.

The chain has TRBV27 and TRBJ1-2, with D maybe TRBD1 (5 bases). The CDR3 has 13 amino acids. V was shortened by 0 bases and J by 6 bases, with 8 bases between the two germline ends. Germline CDR1 is MNHEY and CDR2 is SMNVEV (reference sequence). In DNA form, the CDR3 reads TGTGCCAGCAGTTTATCTTGGGGCGATGGCTACACCTTC. Amino acid sequence: CASSLSWGDGYTF.

CDR3 loop: CASSQDLAGVYEQYF. In nucleotides, the CDR3 is TGTGCCAGCAGCCAAGATCTAGCGGGAGTGTACGAGCAGTACTTC. This chain uses TRBV4-2 with TRBJ2-7, with 10 bases matching TRBD2. This CDR3 comprises 15 residues. Per the germline V gene, CDR1 is LGHNA and CDR2 is YNFKEQ. The V and J ends lost 0 bases and 4 bases, in that order; junction bases with no gene match: 3.

This chain connects TRBV7-3 to TRBJ2-3; 11 bases are a match to TRBD2. V was pared by 4 bases and J by 4 bases, with 7 bases of the junction left unmatched. Germline assignment: CDR1 SGHTA and CDR2 FQGTGA. The CDR3 is 16 residues long. CDR3 residues: CASSSRSGRGADTQYF. CDR3 coding DNA: TGTGCCAGCAGCTCCCGTAGCGGGAGGGGGGCAGATACGCAGTATTTT.

The chain joins TRBV7-9 to TRBJ1-3; D is undetermined. V lost 8 bases, J lost 0 bases, and 11 bases lay in between. CDR3 length equals 14 residues. Germline V gene lookup returns CDR1 SEHNR and CDR2 FQNEAQ (reference sequence). Here the CDR3 DNA reads TGTGCCAGCCCGGGCCCGAGCTCTGGAAACACCATATATTTT. This codes for CASPGPSSGNTIYF.

The V and J genes are TRBV18 and TRBJ2-7, with 14 positions matching TRBD2. This CDR3 is 16 amino acids long. J was trimmed by 0 bases and V by 4 bases; bases with no gene match: 2. The germline gives CDR1 KGHSH, CDR2 LQKENI. The CDR3: CASSHGTSGSSYEQYF. The CDR3 DNA follows: TGTGCCAGCTCACACGGGACTAGCGGGAGCTCCTACGAGCAGTACTTC.

The chain carries TRBV9 and TRBJ2-5; 12 positions match TRBD2. The DNA end lines up better with TRBJ2-7; the J call may be wrong. The CDR3 is 14 amino acids. Per germline, CDR1 SGDLS and CDR2 YYNGEE. In DNA, the CDR3 is TGTGCCAGCAGCGCACTAGCGGGAGGCTACGAGCAGTACTTC. The encoded protein is CASSALAGGYEQYF.

The J gene is TRBJ2-1, the V gene TRBV5-1; 10 bases are a match to TRBD2. The V and J ends lost 0 bases and 6 bases, in that order; junction bases with no gene match: 12. Germline-derived CDR1 and CDR2 are SGHRS and YFSETQ. The CDR3 is 18 amino acids. CDR3 sequence: CASSLGRLQREGTNEQFF. Here the CDR3 DNA reads TGCGCCAGCAGCTTGGGACGCCTCCAGCGGGAGGGGACCAATGAGCAGTTCTTC.

This sequence joins TRBV28 and TRBJ1-1, with 11 bases fitting TRBD1. The V gene's germline CDR1 is MDHEN and CDR2 SYDVKM. The CDR3 totals 16 residues. V was pared by 5 bases and J by 1 base, with 6 bases of the junction left unmatched. CDR3 protein: CASSARDRGRNTEAFF. CDR3 DNA: TGTGCCAGCAGTGCCCGGGACAGGGGGAGGAACACTGAAGCTTTCTTT.

The sample holds one count of this clone. The V and J genes are TRBV30 and TRBJ2-1; 8 bases are shared with TRBD2. V lost 0 bases to trimming and J lost 5 bases; unmatched junction nucleotides: 6. Germline V gene lookup returns CDR1 GTSNPN and CDR2 SVGIG (reference sequence). The CDR3 sequence is 15 residues long. CDR3 region: CAWSVRLALHNEQFF. The CDR3 DNA follows: TGTGCCTGGAGTGTACGACTAGCGCTTCACAATGAGCAGTTCTTC. Using reference TRBV30 and TRBJ2-1 for the parts outside the CDR3, the full variable domain is SQTIHQWPATLVQPVGSPLSLECTVEGTSNPNLYWYRQAAGRGLQLLFYSVGIGQISSEVPQNLSASRPQDRQFILSSKKLLLSDSGFYLCAWSVRLALHNEQFFGPGTRLTVL.

The rearrangement uses TRBV6-5 and TRBJ1-2; D unclear. V lost 0 bases, J lost 8 bases, and 10 bases lay in between. The CDR3 runs 13 residues. CDR1 MNHEY and CDR2 SVGAGI come from the germline V gene. The CDR3 reads CASSYSGKDGYTF. CDR3 DNA: TGTGCCAGCAGTTACTCAGGGAAGGACGGCTACACCTTC.

The rearrangement joins TRBV18 to TRBJ1-2; 7 nucleotides match TRBD1. CDR1 KGHSH and CDR2 LQKENI come from the germline V gene. Trimming took 3 bases from V and 0 from J; bases not matched to a gene: 10. This CDR3 spans 17 amino acids. This chain's CDR3 is CASSPQAGDSTNYGYTF. CDR3 sequence (DNA): TGTGCCAGCTCACCCCAGGCGGGGGACAGCACTAACTATGGCTACACCTTC. Looking up the rest from reference TRBV18 and TRBJ1-2 gives the full variable domain: NAGVMQNPRHLVRRRGQEARLRCSPMKGHSHVYWYRQLPEEGLKFMVYLQKENIIDESGMPKERFSAEFPKEGPSILRIQQVVRGDSAAYFCASSPQAGDSTNYGYTFGSGTRLTVV.

This chain's CDR3 is CASSSLTSGLRKEQYF. CDR3 nucleotides: TGTGCCAGCAGCTCTTTGACTAGCGGGCTAAGAAAAGAGCAGTACTTC. The chain is built from TRBV11-1 and TRBJ2-7; TRBD2 agrees at 10 bases. Trimming took 4 bases from V and 7 from J; bases not matched to a gene: 13. The germline CDR1 and CDR2 sequences are SGHAT and FQDESV (reference sequence). The CDR3 is made up of 16 amino acids.

The chain is built from TRBV2 and TRBJ1-1; D perhaps matches TRBD1 (5 bases). This CDR3 spans 15 amino acids. V was clipped by 3 bases and J by 1 base, with 12 bases between them. CDR1 is SNHLY and CDR2 is FYNNEI in the germline V gene. CDR3 sequence (DNA): TGTGCCAGCAGTGAGTTGGGGCAGAAGAACACTGAAGCTTTCTTT. Translation: CASSELGQKNTEAFF. Combining the CDR3 with reference TRBV2 and TRBJ1-1 gives the whole variable domain EPEVTQTPSHQVTQMGQEVILRCVPISNHLYFYWYRQILGQKVEFLVSFYNNEISEKSEIFDDQFSVERPDGSNFTLKIRSTKLEDSAMYFCASSELGQKNTEAFFGQGTRLTVV.

The CDR3, as DNA: TGTGCCAGCAGCTCCCGGACAGGGCACTACGAGCAGTACTTC. This encodes CASSSRTGHYEQYF. The chain is built from TRBV11-2 and TRBJ2-7; the match to TRBD1 covers 8 bases. Germline V gene sequence: CDR1 SGHAT, CDR2 FQNNGV. CDR3 size: 14 residues. Trimming at V came to 4 bases and at J to 3 bases, leaving 5 bases not matched to a gene.

This sequence joins TRBV11-2 and TRBJ2-5; D remains ambiguous. Trimming cost V 3 bases and J 2 bases, with 19 bases left between them. The CDR3 is made up of 17 amino acids. Per germline, CDR1 SGHAT and CDR2 FQNNGV. The CDR3: CASSFYLNVPSQETQYF. The CDR3 region has the DNA TGTGCCAGCAGCTTTTACCTAAATGTCCCTTCACAAGAGACCCAGTACTTC.

The chain combines TRBV18 with TRBJ1-5; D is perhaps TRBD1 (6 bases). From germline, CDR1 is KGHSH and CDR2 LQKENI. The CDR3 is 14 residues long. With 2 bases removed from V and 4 bases from J, the gap between germline ends came to 9 bases. The DNA of the CDR3 is TGTGCCAGCTCACCATTGGGGGCTAATCAGCCCCAGCATTTT. This gives the protein CASSPLGANQPQHF.

The chain has TRBV27 and TRBJ2-5; 12 nucleotides agree with TRBD2. The J call could be wrong; TRBJ2-7 is a better fit for the DNA end. Per germline, CDR1 MNHEY and CDR2 SMNVEV (reference sequence). CDR3 size: 16 residues. CDR3 protein: CASSLLAGGPGYEQYF. DNA of the CDR3: TGTGCCAGCAGTTTGCTAGCGGGAGGGCCCGGGTACGAGCAGTACTTC.

Here the CDR3 DNA reads TGTGCCAGCAGTCGGACAGCTAGCAATCAGCCCCAGCATTTT. The encoded protein is CASSRTASNQPQHF. The genes are TRBV2 and TRBJ1-5, with D tentatively TRBD1 (6 bases). In germline, CDR1 is SNHLY, CDR2 FYNNEI. The V end lost 5 bases, the J end lost 0 bases, and 8 bases lay between the germline ends. The CDR3 covers 14 residues.